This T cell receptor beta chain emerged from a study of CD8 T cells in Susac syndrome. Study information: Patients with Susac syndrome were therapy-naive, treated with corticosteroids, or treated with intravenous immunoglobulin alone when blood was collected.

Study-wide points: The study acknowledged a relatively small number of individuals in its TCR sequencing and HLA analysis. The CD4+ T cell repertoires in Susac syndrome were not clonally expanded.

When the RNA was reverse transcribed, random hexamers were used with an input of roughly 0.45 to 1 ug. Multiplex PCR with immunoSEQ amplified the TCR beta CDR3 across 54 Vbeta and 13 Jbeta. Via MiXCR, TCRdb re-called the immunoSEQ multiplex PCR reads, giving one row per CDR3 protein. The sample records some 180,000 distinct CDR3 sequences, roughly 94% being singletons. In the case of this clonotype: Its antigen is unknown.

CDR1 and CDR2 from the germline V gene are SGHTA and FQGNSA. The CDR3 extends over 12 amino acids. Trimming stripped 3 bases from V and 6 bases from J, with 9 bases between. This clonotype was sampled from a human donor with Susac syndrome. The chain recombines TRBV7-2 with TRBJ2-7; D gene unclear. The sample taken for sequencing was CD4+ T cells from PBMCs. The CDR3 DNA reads TGTGCCAGCAGCTTGACGACTCGCGAGCAGTACTTC. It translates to CASSLTTREQYF.